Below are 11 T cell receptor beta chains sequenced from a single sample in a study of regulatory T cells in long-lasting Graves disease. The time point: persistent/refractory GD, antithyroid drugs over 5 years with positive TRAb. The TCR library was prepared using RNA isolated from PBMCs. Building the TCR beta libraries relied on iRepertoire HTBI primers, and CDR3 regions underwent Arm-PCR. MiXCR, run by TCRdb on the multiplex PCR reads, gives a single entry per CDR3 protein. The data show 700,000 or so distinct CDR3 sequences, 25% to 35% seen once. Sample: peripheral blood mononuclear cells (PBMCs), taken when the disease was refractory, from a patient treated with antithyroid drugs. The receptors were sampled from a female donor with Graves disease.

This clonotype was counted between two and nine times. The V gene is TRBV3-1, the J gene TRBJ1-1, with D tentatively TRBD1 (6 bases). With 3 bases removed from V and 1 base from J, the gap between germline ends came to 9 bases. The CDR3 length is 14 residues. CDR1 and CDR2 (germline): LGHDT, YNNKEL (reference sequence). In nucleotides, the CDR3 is TGTGCCAGCAGCCAGGGGGCGAAGAACACTGAAGCTTTCTTT. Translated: CASSQGAKNTEAFF. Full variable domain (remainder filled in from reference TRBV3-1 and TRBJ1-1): DTAVSQTPKYLVTQMGNDKSIKCEQNLGHDTMYWYKQDSKKFLKIMFSYNNKELIINETVPNRFSPKSPDKAHLNLHINSLELGDSAVYFCASSQGAKNTEAFFGQGTRLTVV.

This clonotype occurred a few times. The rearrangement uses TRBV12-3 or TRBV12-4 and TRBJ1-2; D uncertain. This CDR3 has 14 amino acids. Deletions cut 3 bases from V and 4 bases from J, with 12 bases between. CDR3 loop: CASSFEGGGYGYTF. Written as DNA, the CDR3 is TGTGCCAGCAGTTTTGAGGGAGGTGGCTATGGCTACACCTTC.

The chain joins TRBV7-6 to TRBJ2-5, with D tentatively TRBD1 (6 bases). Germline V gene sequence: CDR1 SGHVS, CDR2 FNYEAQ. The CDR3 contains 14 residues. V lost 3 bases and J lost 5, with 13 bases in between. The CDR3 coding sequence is TGTGCCAGCAGCTTGGACAGATTGTTGGAGACCCAGTACTTC. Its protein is CASSLDRLLETQYF.

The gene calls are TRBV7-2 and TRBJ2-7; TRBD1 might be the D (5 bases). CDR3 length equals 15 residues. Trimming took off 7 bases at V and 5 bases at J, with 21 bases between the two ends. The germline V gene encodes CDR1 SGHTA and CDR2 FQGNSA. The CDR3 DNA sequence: TGTGCCAGCAACAACCCCTCAGTTGGGGCTGACGAGCAGTACTTC. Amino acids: CASNNPSVGADEQYF.

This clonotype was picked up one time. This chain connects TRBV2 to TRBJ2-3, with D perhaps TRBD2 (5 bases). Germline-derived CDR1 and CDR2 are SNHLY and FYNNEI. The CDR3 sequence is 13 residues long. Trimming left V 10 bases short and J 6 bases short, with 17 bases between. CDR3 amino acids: CATQELVYDTQYF. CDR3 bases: TGTGCCACCCAGGAACTAGTATACGATACGCAGTATTTT.

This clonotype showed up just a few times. The CDR3 DNA reads as TGTGCCAGCAGCCCGGGACAGAAGATCTATGGCTACACCTTC. This gives the protein CASSPGQKIYGYTF. The genes are TRBV5-4 and TRBJ1-2, with 7 bases matching TRBD1. Trimming cost V 4 bases and J 4 bases; bases outside gene matches: 7. CDR1 is SGHNT, CDR2 YYREEE, per germline (reference sequence). This CDR3 is 14 amino acids long.

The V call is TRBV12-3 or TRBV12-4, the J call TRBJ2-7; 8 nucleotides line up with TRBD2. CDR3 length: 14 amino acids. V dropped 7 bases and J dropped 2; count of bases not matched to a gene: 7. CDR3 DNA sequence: TGTGCCAGCACCCCAGCGGGAGTGGCCTACGAGCAGTACTTC. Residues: CASTPAGVAYEQYF.

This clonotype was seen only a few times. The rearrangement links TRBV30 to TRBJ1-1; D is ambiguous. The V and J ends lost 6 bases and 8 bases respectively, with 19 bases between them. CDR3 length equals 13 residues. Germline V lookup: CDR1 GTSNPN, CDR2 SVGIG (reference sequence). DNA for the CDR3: TGTGCCTGCACCCCCCAATGGACTGACGAAGCTTTCTTT. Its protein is CACTPQWTDEAFF.

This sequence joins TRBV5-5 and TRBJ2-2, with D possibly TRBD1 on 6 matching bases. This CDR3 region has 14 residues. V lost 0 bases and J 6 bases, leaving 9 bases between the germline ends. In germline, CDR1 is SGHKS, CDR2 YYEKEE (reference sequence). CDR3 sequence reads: CASSLDRVAGELFF. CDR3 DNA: TGTGCCAGCAGCTTGGACAGGGTGGCCGGGGAGCTGTTTTTT.

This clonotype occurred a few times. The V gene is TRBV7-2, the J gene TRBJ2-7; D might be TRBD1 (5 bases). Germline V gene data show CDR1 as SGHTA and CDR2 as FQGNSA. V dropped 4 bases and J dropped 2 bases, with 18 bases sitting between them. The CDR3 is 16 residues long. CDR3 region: CASSSCDKQETYEQYF. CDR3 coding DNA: TGTGCCAGCAGCTCATGTGACAAACAGGAAACCTACGAGCAGTACTTC.

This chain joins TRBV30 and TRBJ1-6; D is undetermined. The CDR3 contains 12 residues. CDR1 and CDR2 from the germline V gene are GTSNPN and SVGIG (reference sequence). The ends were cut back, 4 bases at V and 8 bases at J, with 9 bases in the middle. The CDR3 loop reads CAWNDRHSPLHF. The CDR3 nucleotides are TGTGCCTGGAACGACCGACATTCACCCCTCCACTTT.